Listed below are T cell receptor beta chains from one sample, sequenced in a study of blood T cell repertoires in COVID-19. Libraries were prepared by immunoSEQ multiplex PCR; TCRdb keeps only in-frame clonotypes and omits some of them. The data hold hundreds of thousands of clones, with approximately 88% observed a single time. The sequenced material came from peripheral blood. These receptors all come from a woman aged 30 to 39 with COVID-19, enrolled during active disease. Each CDR3 is given with its conserved first and last residue. D genes are given only for firm matches. Clone size appears in some rows only: once, few, many, or a class for an expanded clone.

TRBV9	-	TRBD1	TRBJ2-1	CASSLDRGNEQFF	TGTGCCAGCAGCCTGGACAGGGGTAATGAGCAGTTCTTC
TRBV7-2	-	-	TRBJ2-1	CASTLAWQINEQFF	TGTGCCAGCACCCTAGCCTGGCAGATCAATGAGCAGTTCTTC
TRBV2	few	-	TRBJ1-1	CASSTGSTEAFF	TGTGCCAGCAGTACAGGGAGCACTGAAGCTTTCTTT
TRBV19	-	TRBD1	TRBJ2-1	CASSAAGTGGYNEQFF	TGTGCCAGTAGTGCCGCCGGGACAGGGGGCTACAATGAGCAGTTCTTC
TRBV20-1	-	-	TRBJ1-1	CSASPPLGAHTEAFF	TGCAGTGCTAGTCCACCTCTTGGGGCCCACACTGAAGCTTTCTTT
TRBV5-4	-	TRBD1	TRBJ1-2	CASSLLRTGGDYGYTF	TGTGCCAGCAGCTTGTTAAGGACAGGGGGAGACTATGGCTACACCTTC
TRBV15	-	-	TRBJ1-6	CATSRDRGFRSSPLHF	TGTGCCACCAGCAGAGATCGGGGGTTTCGGAGTTCACCCCTCCACTTT
TRBV7-9	-	-	TRBJ1-2	CASSLESRAGGYTF	TGTGCCAGCAGCTTAGAATCAAGGGCGGGGGGCTACACCTTC
TRBV10-2	-	-	TRBJ2-5	CASSELRGMETQYF	TGCGCCAGCAGTGAGTTAAGAGGGATGGAGACCCAGTACTTC
TRBV7-9	once	-	TRBJ2-1	CASPAEQFF	TGTGCCAGCCCCGCGGAGCAGTTCTTC
TRBV14	-	TRBD2	TRBJ2-1	CASSLGLGNEQFF	TGTGCCAGCAGCCTCGGACTAGGCAATGAGCAGTTCTTC
TRBV19	-	TRBD1	TRBJ2-4	CASSIRQGSFKNIQYF	TGTGCCAGTAGTATCCGACAGGGGAGCTTTAAAAACATTCAGTACTTC
TRBV19	-	TRBD2	TRBJ2-3	CASRRLAGVSDTQYF	TGTGCCAGCCGAAGACTAGCGGGAGTATCAGATACGCAGTATTTT
TRBV10-2	-	-	TRBJ2-5	CASSGTLGETQYF	TGCGCCAGCAGCGGGACATTGGGAGAGACCCAGTACTTC
TRBV28	-	-	TRBJ1-4	CASSLYRAANEKLFF	TGTGCCAGCAGTTTATACAGGGCGGCGAACGAAAAACTGTTTTTT
TRBV4-3	-	-	TRBJ1-2	CASSQDLGGRALNYGYTF	TGCGCCAGCAGCCAAGATCTAGGGGGGAGGGCCCTGAACTATGGCTACACCTTC
TRBV4-1	once	TRBD2	TRBJ2-5	CASSQVPGLALETQYF	TGCGCCAGCAGCCAAGTTCCGGGACTAGCATTGGAGACCCAGTACTTC
TRBV11-3	-	TRBD1	TRBJ2-3	CASSLRYPGTTGGTDTQYF	TGTGCCAGCAGCTTACGGTACCCCGGGACAACAGGGGGCACAGATACGCAGTATTTT
TRBV3-1/TRBV3-2	once	-	TRBJ2-7	CASSPRQGRYEQYF	TGTGCCAGCAGCCCTAGGCAGGGCCGCTACGAGCAGTACTTC
TRBV7-9	-	-	TRBJ2-3	CASSSVRGSTDTQYF	TGTGCCAGCAGCTCAGTACGCGGGAGCACAGATACGCAGTATTTT
TRBV2	-	-	TRBJ2-7	CASTPQGLYEQYF	TGTGCCAGCACGCCCCAGGGGCTGTACGAGCAGTACTTC
TRBV6-2/TRBV6-3	-	-	TRBJ2-5	CASSYSQRQETQYF	TGTGCCAGCAGTTACTCGCAGCGGCAAGAGACCCAGTACTTC
TRBV4-3	-	TRBD1	TRBJ2-7	CASSPGTGEPEQYF	TGCGCCAGCAGCCCCGGGACAGGGGAGCCCGAGCAGTACTTC
TRBV3-1/TRBV3-2	-	-	TRBJ2-1	CASSPTRRSYNEQFF	TGTGCCAGCAGCCCGACTAGGAGGTCCTACAATGAGCAGTTCTTC
TRBV10-2	-	TRBD1	TRBJ1-1	CASISGTGYKAFF	TGCGCCAGCATCTCCGGGACAGGGTATAAAGCTTTCTTT
TRBV10-2	-	TRBD2	TRBJ2-5	CASRQTSGIQETQYF	TGCGCCAGCAGGCAGACTAGCGGAATTCAAGAGACCCAGTACTTC
TRBV5-1	-	TRBD1	TRBJ2-7	CASSLVPGGIDEQYF	TGCGCCAGCAGCTTGGTCCCAGGGGGCATCGACGAGCAGTACTTC
TRBV10-3	-	-	TRBJ1-1	CAISDTGKAFF	TGTGCCATCAGTGATACAGGGAAAGCTTTCTTT
TRBV11-1	-	-	TRBJ2-1	CASSPRGTSYNEQFF	TGTGCCAGCAGCCCCCGGGGGACCTCCTACAATGAGCAGTTCTTC
TRBV4-1	-	-	TRBJ2-5	CASSQGVGLSETQYF	TGCGCCAGCAGCCAAGGGGTTGGGCTCTCAGAGACCCAGTACTTC
TRBV10-1	-	-	TRBJ2-1	CASSTPGRHNEQFF	TGCGCCAGCAGTACTCCCGGTCGTCACAATGAGCAGTTCTTC
TRBV5-1	-	TRBD1	TRBJ1-2	CASSLYEGQGGYTF	TGCGCCAGCAGCTTGTACGAGGGACAGGGCGGCTACACCTTC
TRBV5-6	few	-	TRBJ1-5	CASSFGHTPRQPQHF	TGTGCCAGCAGCTTCGGACACACGCCCAGACAGCCCCAGCATTTT
TRBV19	-	-	TRBJ1-6	CASSRQASSYNSPLHF	TGTGCCAGTAGTAGACAGGCGAGCTCCTATAATTCACCCCTCCACTTT
TRBV5-1	-	-	TRBJ2-7	CASSLGGETYEQYF	TGCGCCAGCAGCCTAGGCGGGGAAACCTACGAGCAGTACTTC
TRBV12-5	-	-	TRBJ1-6	CASGSLYLSSYNSPLHF	TGTGCTAGTGGTTCGCTTTATCTGAGCTCCTATAATTCACCCCTCCACTTT
TRBV6-5	once	-	TRBJ2-3	CASSHRVPSTDTQYF	TGTGCCAGCAGCCACAGGGTCCCCAGCACAGATACGCAGTATTTT
TRBV30	-	TRBD2	TRBJ2-5	CAWSLGLVDSETRYF	TGTGCCTGGAGTTTGGGACTAGTGGATTCGGAGACCCGGTACTTC
TRBV4-2	-	TRBD2	TRBJ2-2	CASSQASGGFTGELFF	TGTGCCAGCAGCCAAGCTAGCGGGGGGTTCACCGGGGAGCTGTTTTTT
TRBV3-1/TRBV3-2	-	-	TRBJ2-3	CASSQLDGTDTQYF	TGTGCCAGCAGCCAACTAGACGGCACAGATACGCAGTATTTT
TRBV11-2	-	TRBD2	TRBJ2-3	CASSLGGRAKDTQYF	TGTGCCAGCAGCTTAGGCGGGAGGGCCAAGGATACGCAGTATTTT
TRBV25-1	-	-	TRBJ2-5	CASSDLGVGETQYF	TGTGCCAGCAGTGATCTAGGGGTTGGAGAGACCCAGTACTTC
TRBV24-1	-	-	TRBJ1-5	CATSTTGKQPQHF	TGTGCCACCAGTACCACAGGGAAACAGCCCCAGCATTTT
TRBV2	once	-	TRBJ2-3	CASSYYALDTQYF	TGTGCCAGCAGCTATTATGCGTTAGATACGCAGTATTTT
TRBV11-2	-	TRBD1	TRBJ1-5	CASSSQGNSNQPQHF	TGTGCCAGCAGCTCACAGGGGAATAGCAATCAGCCCCAGCATTTT
TRBV10-1	-	TRBD2	TRBJ2-2	CASRAGTTNTGELFF	TGCGCCAGCAGAGCCGGGACTACTAACACCGGGGAGCTGTTTTTT
TRBV25-1	-	-	TRBJ1-4	CASRQGSWEKLFF	TGTGCCAGCAGACAGGGTTCGTGGGAAAAACTGTTTTTT
TRBV5-6	-	TRBD2	TRBJ2-3	CASSPGGLAGGFTDTQYF	TGTGCCAGCAGCCCCGGTGGGTTAGCGGGGGGGTTCACAGATACGCAGTATTTT
TRBV11-3	-	-	TRBJ1-1	CASSWSVRNTEAFF	TGTGCCAGCAGTTGGAGTGTAAGGAACACTGAAGCTTTCTTT
TRBV28	-	-	TRBJ2-1	CASSQQDRSYNEQFF	TGTGCCAGCAGTCAACAGGACCGCTCCTACAATGAGCAGTTCTTC
TRBV5-6	-	TRBD1	TRBJ1-5	CASSYTGTGSAQPQHF	TGTGCCAGCAGTTATACCGGGACAGGGTCTGCCCAGCCCCAGCATTTT
TRBV19	-	-	TRBJ2-1	CASSIDGHRNEQFF	TGTGCCAGTAGTATAGACGGACACCGAAATGAGCAGTTCTTC
TRBV6-4	-	TRBD1	TRBJ2-7	CASRRTGDSYEQYF	TGTGCCAGCCGCAGGACAGGGGATTCCTACGAGCAGTACTTC
TRBV9	once	TRBD1	TRBJ2-5	CASSVVGQGRETQYF	TGTGCCAGCAGCGTGGTGGGACAGGGTCGAGAGACCCAGTACTTC
TRBV6-5	-	-	TRBJ1-2	CASSYSEQTYGYTF	TGTGCCAGCAGTTACTCGGAGCAGACCTATGGCTACACCTTC
TRBV12-3/TRBV12-4	-	-	TRBJ1-1	CASSLVQTEAFF	TGTGCCAGCAGTTTAGTCCAGACTGAAGCTTTCTTT
TRBV5-4	-	-	TRBJ1-2	CASSLGQGFGYTF	TGTGCCAGCAGCTTGGGCCAGGGCTTTGGCTACACCTTC